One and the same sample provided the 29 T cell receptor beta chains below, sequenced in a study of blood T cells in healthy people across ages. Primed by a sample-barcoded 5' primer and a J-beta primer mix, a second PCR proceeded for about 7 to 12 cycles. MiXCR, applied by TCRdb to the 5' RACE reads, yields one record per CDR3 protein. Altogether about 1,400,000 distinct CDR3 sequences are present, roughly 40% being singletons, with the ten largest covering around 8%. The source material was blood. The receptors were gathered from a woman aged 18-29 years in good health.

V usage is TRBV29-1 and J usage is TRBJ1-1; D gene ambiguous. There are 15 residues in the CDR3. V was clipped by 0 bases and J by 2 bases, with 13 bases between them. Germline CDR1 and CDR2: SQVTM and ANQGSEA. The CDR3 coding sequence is TGCAGCGTTGAAGAGGACCCCCACATAAACACTGAAGCTTTCTTT. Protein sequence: CSVEEDPHINTEAFF.

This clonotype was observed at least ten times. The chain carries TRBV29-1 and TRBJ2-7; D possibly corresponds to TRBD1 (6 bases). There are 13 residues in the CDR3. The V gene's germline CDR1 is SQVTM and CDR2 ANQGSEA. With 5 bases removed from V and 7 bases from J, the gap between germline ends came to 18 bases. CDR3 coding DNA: TGCAGCGTTTGGGACACCCGGGCCCCGGAGCAGTACTTC. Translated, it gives CSVWDTRAPEQYF.

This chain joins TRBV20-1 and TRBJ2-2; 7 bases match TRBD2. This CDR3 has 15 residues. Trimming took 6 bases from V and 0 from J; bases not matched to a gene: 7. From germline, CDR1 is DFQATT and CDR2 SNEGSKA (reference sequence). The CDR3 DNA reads TGCAGTGCCCGACCTAGCGGAACGAACACCGGGGAGCTGTTTTTT. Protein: CSARPSGTNTGELFF.

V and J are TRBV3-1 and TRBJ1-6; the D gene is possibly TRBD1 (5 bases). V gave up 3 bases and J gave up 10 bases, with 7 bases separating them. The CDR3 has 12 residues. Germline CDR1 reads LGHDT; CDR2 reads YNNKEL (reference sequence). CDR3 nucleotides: TGTGCCAGCAGCCATAGGGGCTCACCCCTCCACTTT. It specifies CASSHRGSPLHF. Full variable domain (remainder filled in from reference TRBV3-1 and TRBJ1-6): DTAVSQTPKYLVTQMGNDKSIKCEQNLGHDTMYWYKQDSKKFLKIMFSYNNKELIINETVPNRFSPKSPDKAHLNLHINSLELGDSAVYFCASSHRGSPLHFGNGTRLTVT.

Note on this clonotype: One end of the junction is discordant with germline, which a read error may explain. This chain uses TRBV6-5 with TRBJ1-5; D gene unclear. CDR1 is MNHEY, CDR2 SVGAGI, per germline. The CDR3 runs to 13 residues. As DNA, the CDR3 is TGTGCCAGCGGTTACGGAGAAAATCAGCCCCAGCATTTT. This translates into CASGYGENQPQHF.

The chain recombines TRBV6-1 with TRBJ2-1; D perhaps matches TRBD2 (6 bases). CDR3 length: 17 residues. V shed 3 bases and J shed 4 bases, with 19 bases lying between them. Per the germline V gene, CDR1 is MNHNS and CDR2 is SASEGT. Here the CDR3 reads CASSERSGDVLYNEQFF. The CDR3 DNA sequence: TGTGCCAGCAGTGAGCGTTCGGGGGACGTACTTTACAATGAGCAGTTCTTC.

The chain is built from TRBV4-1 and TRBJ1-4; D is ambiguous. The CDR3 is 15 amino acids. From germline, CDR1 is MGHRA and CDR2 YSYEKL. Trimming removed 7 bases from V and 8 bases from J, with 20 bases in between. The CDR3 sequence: CASTTRPGEGEKLFF. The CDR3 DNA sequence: TGCGCCAGCACCACCCGTCCTGGAGAAGGGGAAAAACTGTTTTTT.

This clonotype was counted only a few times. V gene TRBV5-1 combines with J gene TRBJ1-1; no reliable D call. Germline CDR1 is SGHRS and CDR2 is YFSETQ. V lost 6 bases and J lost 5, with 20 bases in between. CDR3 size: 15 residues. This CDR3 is CASTYGGYSGTEAFF. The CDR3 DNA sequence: TGCGCCAGCACCTATGGAGGATACAGCGGGACTGAAGCTTTCTTT.

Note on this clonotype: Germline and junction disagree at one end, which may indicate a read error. CDR3 coding DNA: TGTGCCAGCAGCCAAGATATAGGTTTTAGCACAGATGCGCAGTATTTT. Protein: CASSQDIGFSTDAQYF. The V call is TRBV4-2, the J call TRBJ2-3; D unclear. This CDR3 has 16 amino acids. Germline-derived CDR1 and CDR2 are LGHNA and YNFKEQ.

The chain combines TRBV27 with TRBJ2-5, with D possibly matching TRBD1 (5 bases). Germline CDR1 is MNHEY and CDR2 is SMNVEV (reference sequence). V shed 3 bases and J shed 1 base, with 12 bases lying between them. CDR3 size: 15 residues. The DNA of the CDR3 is TGTGCCAGCAGTTTGTTCAGGGTCTCCCAAGAGACCCAGTACTTC. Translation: CASSLFRVSQETQYF.

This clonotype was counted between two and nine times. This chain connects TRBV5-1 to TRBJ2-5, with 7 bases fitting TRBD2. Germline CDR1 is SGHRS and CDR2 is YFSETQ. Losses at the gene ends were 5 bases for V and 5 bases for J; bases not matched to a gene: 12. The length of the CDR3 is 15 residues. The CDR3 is CASSLEKLATETQYF. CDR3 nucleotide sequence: TGCGCCAGCAGTCTTGAGAAACTAGCGACCGAGACCCAGTACTTC.

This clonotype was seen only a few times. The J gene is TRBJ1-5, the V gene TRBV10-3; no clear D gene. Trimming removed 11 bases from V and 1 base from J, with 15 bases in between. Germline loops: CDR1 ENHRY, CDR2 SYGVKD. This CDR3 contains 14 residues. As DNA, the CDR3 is TGTGCCGCTGCTAAGGACGGAAGCAATCAGCCCCAGCATTTT. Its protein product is CAAAKDGSNQPQHF.

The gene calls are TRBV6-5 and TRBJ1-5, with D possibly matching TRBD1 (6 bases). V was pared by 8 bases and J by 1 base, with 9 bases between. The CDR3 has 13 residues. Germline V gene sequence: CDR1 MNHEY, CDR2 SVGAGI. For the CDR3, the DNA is TGTGCCAGCCAGAGGGGGAGCAATCAGCCCCAGCATTTT. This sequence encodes CASQRGSNQPQHF.

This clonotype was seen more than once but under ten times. As DNA, the CDR3 is TGTGCCAGCCGGTCAGGGATAATGCAGCCCCAGCATTTT. This translates into CASRSGIMQPQHF. The V call is TRBV7-8, the J call TRBJ1-5; tentative D call: TRBD1 (5 bases). Germline-derived CDR1 and CDR2 are SGHVS and FQNEAQ. The V end was cut by 8 bases, the J end by 7 bases, with 15 bases between. The CDR3 sequence is 13 residues long.

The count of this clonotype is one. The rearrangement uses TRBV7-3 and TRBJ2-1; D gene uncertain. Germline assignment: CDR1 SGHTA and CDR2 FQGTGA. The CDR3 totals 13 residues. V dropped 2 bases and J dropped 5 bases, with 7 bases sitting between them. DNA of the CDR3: TGTGCCAGCAGCTTAGGCATTGACAATGAGCAGTTCTTC. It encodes CASSLGIDNEQFF. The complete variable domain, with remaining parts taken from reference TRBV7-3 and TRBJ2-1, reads GAGVSQTPSNKVTEKGKYVELRCDPISGHTALYWYRQSLGQGPEFLIYFQGTGAADDSGLPNDRFFAVRPEGSVSTLKIQRTERGDSAVYLCASSLGIDNEQFFGPGTRLTVL.

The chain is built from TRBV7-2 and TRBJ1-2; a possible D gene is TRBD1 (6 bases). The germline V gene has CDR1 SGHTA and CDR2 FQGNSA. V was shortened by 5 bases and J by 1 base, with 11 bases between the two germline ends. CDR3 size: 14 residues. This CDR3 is CASSHRENNYGYTF. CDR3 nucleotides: TGTGCCAGCAGCCACAGGGAAAATAACTATGGCTACACCTTC.

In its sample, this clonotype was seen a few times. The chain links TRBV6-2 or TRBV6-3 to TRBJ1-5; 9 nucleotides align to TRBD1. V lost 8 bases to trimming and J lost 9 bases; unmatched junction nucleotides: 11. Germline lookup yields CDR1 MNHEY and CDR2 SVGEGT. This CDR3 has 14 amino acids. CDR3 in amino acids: CASGMTGGAGPQHF. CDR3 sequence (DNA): TGTGCCAGCGGAATGACAGGGGGTGCGGGGCCCCAGCATTTT.

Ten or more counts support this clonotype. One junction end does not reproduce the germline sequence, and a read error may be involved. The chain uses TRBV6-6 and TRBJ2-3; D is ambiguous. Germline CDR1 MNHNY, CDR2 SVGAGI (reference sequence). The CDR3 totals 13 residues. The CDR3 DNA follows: TGTGCCAGCAGTGACTCTCGAGAGGATACGCAGTATTTT. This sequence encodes CASSDSREDTQYF.

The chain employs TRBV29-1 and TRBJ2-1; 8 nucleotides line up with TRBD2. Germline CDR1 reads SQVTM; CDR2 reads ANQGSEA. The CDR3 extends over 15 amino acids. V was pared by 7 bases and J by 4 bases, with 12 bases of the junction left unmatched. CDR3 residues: CSGVPREAGYNEQFF. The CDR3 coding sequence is TGCAGCGGGGTACCGCGGGAGGCCGGTTACAATGAGCAGTTCTTC.

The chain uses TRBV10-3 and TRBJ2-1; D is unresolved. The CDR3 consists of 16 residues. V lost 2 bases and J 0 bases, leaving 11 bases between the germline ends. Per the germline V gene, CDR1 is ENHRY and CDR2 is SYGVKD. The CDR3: CAISEPIGFSYNEQFF. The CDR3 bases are TGTGCCATCAGTGAGCCGATAGGGTTCTCCTACAATGAGCAGTTCTTC.

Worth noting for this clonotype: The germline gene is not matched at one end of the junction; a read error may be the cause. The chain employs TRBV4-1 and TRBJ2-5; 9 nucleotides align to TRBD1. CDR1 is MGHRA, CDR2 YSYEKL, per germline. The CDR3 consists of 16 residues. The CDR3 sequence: CASSRTGTGKQETQNF. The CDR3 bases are TGCGCCAGCAGCCGAACCGGGACAGGGAAACAAGAGACCCAGAACTTC.

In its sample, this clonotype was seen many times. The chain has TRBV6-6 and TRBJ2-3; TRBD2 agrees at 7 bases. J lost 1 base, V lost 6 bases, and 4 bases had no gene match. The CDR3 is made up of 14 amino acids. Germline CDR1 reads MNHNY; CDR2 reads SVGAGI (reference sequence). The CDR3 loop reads CASRSSGGTDTQYF. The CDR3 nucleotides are TGTGCCAGCAGATCTAGCGGAGGCACAGATACGCAGTATTTT.

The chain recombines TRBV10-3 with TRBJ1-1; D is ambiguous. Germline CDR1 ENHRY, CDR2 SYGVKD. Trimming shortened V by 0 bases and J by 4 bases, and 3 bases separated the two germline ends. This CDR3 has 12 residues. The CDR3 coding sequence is TGTGCCATCAGTGAGTCCACCACTGAAGCTTTCTTT. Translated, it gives CAISESTTEAFF.

The CDR3 DNA sequence: TGTGCCATTAGGGTAGCGACGGAGCTGTTTTTT. It codes for CAIRVATELFF. The chain is built from TRBV10-3 and TRBJ2-2, with a possible D match to TRBD2 (5 bases). From germline, CDR1 is ENHRY and CDR2 SYGVKD. CDR3 length: 11 residues. V lost 9 bases, J lost 10 bases, and 12 bases lay in between.

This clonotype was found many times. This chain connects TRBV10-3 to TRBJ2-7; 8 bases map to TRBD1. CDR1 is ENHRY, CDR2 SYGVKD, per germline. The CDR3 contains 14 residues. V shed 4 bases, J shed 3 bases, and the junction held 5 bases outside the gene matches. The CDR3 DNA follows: TGTGCCATCAGTGCGGGACAGGTTAACTACGAGCAGTACTTC. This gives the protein CAISAGQVNYEQYF.

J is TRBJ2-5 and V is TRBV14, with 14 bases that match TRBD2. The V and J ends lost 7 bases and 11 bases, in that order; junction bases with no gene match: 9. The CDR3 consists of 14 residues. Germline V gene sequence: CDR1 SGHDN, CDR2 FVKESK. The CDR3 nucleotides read TGTGCCAGCACCCAGACTAGCGGGAGGGATGAGCAGTACTTC. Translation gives CASTQTSGRDEQYF. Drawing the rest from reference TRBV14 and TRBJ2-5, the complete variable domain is EAGVTQFPSHSVIEKGQTVTLRCDPISGHDNLYWYRRVMGKEIKFLLHFVKESKQDESGMPNNRFLAERTGGTYSTLKVQPAELEDSGVYFCASTQTSGRDEQYFGPGTRLLVL.

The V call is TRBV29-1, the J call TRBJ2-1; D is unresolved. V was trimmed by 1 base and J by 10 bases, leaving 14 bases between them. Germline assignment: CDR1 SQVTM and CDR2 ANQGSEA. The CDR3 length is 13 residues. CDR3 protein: CSVEGADDLEQFF. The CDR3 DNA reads TGCAGCGTTGAAGGGGCAGACGATCTGGAGCAGTTCTTC.

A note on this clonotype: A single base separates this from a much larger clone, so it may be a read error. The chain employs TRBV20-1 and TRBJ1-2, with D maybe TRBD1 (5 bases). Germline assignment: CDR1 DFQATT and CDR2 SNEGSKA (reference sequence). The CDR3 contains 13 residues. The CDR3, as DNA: TGCAGTGCTAGTGGCGCGGGGTCGTGGGGCTACTCCTTC. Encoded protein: CSASGAGSWGYSF.

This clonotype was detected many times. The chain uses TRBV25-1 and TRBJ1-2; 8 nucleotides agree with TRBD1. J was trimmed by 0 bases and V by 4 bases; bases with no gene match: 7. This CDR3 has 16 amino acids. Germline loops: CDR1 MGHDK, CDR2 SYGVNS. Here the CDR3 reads CASSVDRAISNYGYTF. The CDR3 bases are TGTGCCAGCAGTGTGGACAGGGCGATATCTAACTATGGCTACACCTTC.